The rows below give T cell receptor beta chains drawn from one sample of a study of graft-versus-host responses after intestinal transplantation. Their recognized antigens are unknown. Sequenced by immunoSEQ multiplex PCR; TCRdb stores in-frame clones only, minus some. The repertoire holds some 100,000 clones, with roughly 92% as singletons. The specimen comprised unstimulated CD8+ T cells sorted from spleen or lymph node cells, sampled before transplant. All receptors come from a human donor who was the organ donor for an intestinal transplant. Both conserved end residues are part of each CDR3. Each record gives: V gene, J gene, D gene, clone size, CDR3 DNA, CDR3 protein. D genes are given only for firm matches. Where a row states a size, it is once, few, many or the class of an expanded clone; other rows omit it.

TRBV6-6,TRBJ2-3,NA,NA,TGTGCCAGCAGTTACTCTGAGTCACCGCGCCTAGATACGCAGTATTTT,CASSYSESPRLDTQYF
TRBV6-6,TRBJ2-3,NA,NA,TGTGCCAGCACTACACCCTGGGGCGGAAGCACAGATACGCAGTATTTT,CASTTPWGGSTDTQYF
TRBV27,TRBJ1-1,NA,NA,TGTGCCAGCAGTCCCCCAGGGCCTGAAGCTTTCTTT,CASSPPGPEAFF
TRBV5-1,TRBJ2-3,TRBD2,NA,TGCGCCAGCAGCTTGCCGAGTTTGGCATCTAGCGGTATCATTCCCAAACGGGGGTATACGCAGTATTTT,CASSLPSLASSGIIPKRGYTQYF
TRBV27,TRBJ2-7,NA,once,TGTGCCAGCAGTTCTCCCGGGGTCGGCGAGCAGTACTTC,CASSSPGVGEQYF
TRBV9,TRBJ2-7,NA,NA,TGTGCCAGCCGAATGTATGACGGGAGAGACTACGAGCAGTACTTC,CASRMYDGRDYEQYF
TRBV18,TRBJ1-2,NA,NA,TGTGCCAGCTCACCACCGACAGGTCATCAGGGCTACACCTTC,CASSPPTGHQGYTF
TRBV6-5,TRBJ2-7,NA,NA,TGTGCCAGCAGCACGGACATAGAGACCTACGAGCAGTACTTC,CASSTDIETYEQYF
TRBV5-1,TRBJ2-1,NA,NA,TGCGCCAGCAGCTTGAGATGGACAGACTACAATGAGCAGTTCTTC,CASSLRWTDYNEQFF
TRBV6-5,TRBJ1-1,NA,NA,TGTGCCAGCAGTGTAAATTCGGATCAGGCTGAAGCTTTCTTT,CASSVNSDQAEAFF
TRBV9,TRBJ2-1,NA,NA,TGTGCCAGCAGCGTGCCTCGGGAGCCGACAAAATACAATGAGCAGTTCTTC,CASSVPREPTKYNEQFF
TRBV5-1,TRBJ2-1,TRBD1,NA,TGCGCCAGCAGCTTTCAAGGGACAGGATACTACAATGAGCAGTTCTTC,CASSFQGTGYYNEQFF
TRBV27,TRBJ1-2,NA,NA,TGTGCCAGCAGAGCAGGGTCTAGCTATGGCTACACCTTC,CASRAGSSYGYTF
TRBV9,TRBJ2-1,TRBD2,NA,TGTGCCAGCAGCGTTAGCGGGAGTCTTTACAATGAGCAGTTCTTC,CASSVSGSLYNEQFF
TRBV18,TRBJ2-2,NA,NA,TGTGCCAGCTCAGAACATGTCTCCGGGGAGCTGTTTTTT,CASSEHVSGELFF
TRBV27,TRBJ2-5,NA,NA,TGTGCCAGCGGGCGGTTACGGGGGCAGTACTTC,CASGRLRGQYF
TRBV28,TRBJ1-3,TRBD1,NA,TGTGCCAGCAGTCGGACAGGGGGGGGAAACACCATATATTTT,CASSRTGGGNTIYF
TRBV10-1,TRBJ2-1,NA,NA,TGCGCCAGCAGTACAGTTGGGGGGGCCAACAATGAGCAGTTCTTC,CASSTVGGANNEQFF
TRBV10-3,TRBJ1-1,NA,NA,TGTGCCTCGACCGGACTTAAGGACCCTGAAGCTTTCTTT,CASTGLKDPEAFF
TRBV28,TRBJ1-4,TRBD1,NA,TGTGCCAGCAGTTCCGGACAGGCAGTAAGGAGTGAAAAACTGTTTTTT,CASSSGQAVRSEKLFF
TRBV15,TRBJ2-7,TRBD1,NA,TGTGCCACCAGCACTTGGGACAGGGGGCTCAACGAGCAGTACTTC,CATSTWDRGLNEQYF
TRBV30,TRBJ1-6,NA,few,TGTGCCTGGAGTCAACAGGGAAATTCACCCCTCCACTTT,CAWSQQGNSPLHF
TRBV2,TRBJ2-7,NA,NA,TGTGCCAGCAGTGAGGACAGTTCCTACGAGCAGTACTTC,CASSEDSSYEQYF
TRBV9,TRBJ1-1,NA,NA,TGTGCCAGCAGCGTCTTGACTGAAGCTTTCTTT,CASSVLTEAFF
TRBV4-1,TRBJ1-6,TRBD1,NA,TGCGCCAGCAGCTCCGGGACAGCCGCTACCGTCCCCCTCCACTTT,CASSSGTAATVPLHF
TRBV28,TRBJ1-6,NA,NA,TGTGCCAGCAGTTCCCCATACGACAGGACGAGCTCCTATAATTCACCCCTCCACTTT,CASSSPYDRTSSYNSPLHF
TRBV19,TRBJ2-3,NA,NA,TGTGCCAGTAGTTACGGGACTAGCACAGATACGCAGTATTTT,CASSYGTSTDTQYF
TRBV28,TRBJ2-7,TRBD1,NA,TGTGCCAGCAGCCTCCAGGACGGACAGGAGTACTACGAGCAGTACTTC,CASSLQDGQEYYEQYF
TRBV13,TRBJ2-1,NA,NA,TGTGCCAGCAGCTTAGTGACAGACTACAATGAGCAGTTCTTC,CASSLVTDYNEQFF
TRBV9,TRBJ1-2,NA,NA,TGTGCCAGCAGGACCACAGGGCGAGGCTACACCTTC,CASRTTGRGYTF
TRBV4-2,TRBJ2-7,NA,NA,TGTGCCAGCAGTTCGCCGGGGGGCGGTTACGAGCAGTACTTC,CASSSPGGGYEQYF
TRBV6-4,TRBJ2-3,TRBD1,once,TGTGCCAGCAGTGATTTGGGACAGGGCACAGATACGCAGTATTTT,CASSDLGQGTDTQYF
TRBV30,TRBJ2-1,NA,NA,TGTGCCTGGAGTGTACTGACCTACAATGAGCAGTTCTTC,CAWSVLTYNEQFF
TRBV7-8,TRBJ2-7,NA,NA,TGTGCCAGCAGCCAATATGAACAGGGATCTTACGAGCAGTACTTC,CASSQYEQGSYEQYF
TRBV27,TRBJ2-7,NA,NA,TGTGCCAGCAGTTACGGAGGGGTCCGCGAGCAGTACTTC,CASSYGGVREQYF
TRBV29-1,TRBJ2-7,TRBD2,once,TGCAGCGTGCATGGACTAGCGGGGTACGAGCAGTACTTC,CSVHGLAGYEQYF
TRBV27,TRBJ1-2,TRBD1,NA,TGTGCCAGCAGCCTGACAGGGGGCAACGGCTACACCTTC,CASSLTGGNGYTF
TRBV28,TRBJ1-4,NA,NA,TGTGCCAGCGCGCCTAGGGGAGGGTTGCAGGAAGGAGGAGGTAATGAAAAACTGTTTTTT,CASAPRGGLQEGGGNEKLFF
TRBV28,TRBJ2-1,TRBD2,NA,TGTGCCAGCAGTTTTGGCGGGAGCTCCTACAATGAGCAGTTCTTC,CASSFGGSSYNEQFF
TRBV6-1,TRBJ1-6,TRBD1,NA,TGTGCCAGCAGACCCGGGACAGAGTATAATTCACCCCTCCACTTT,CASRPGTEYNSPLHF
TRBV28,TRBJ2-1,TRBD2,NA,TGTGCCAGCAGTTTCTCGGGACTAGCGCCCCAGGAGCAGTTCTTC,CASSFSGLAPQEQFF
TRBV28,TRBJ1-2,TRBD1,NA,TGTGCCAGCAGTTCAAACAGGGGGCCCAACTATGGCTACACCTTC,CASSSNRGPNYGYTF
TRBV7-8,TRBJ1-1,TRBD1,NA,TGTGCCAGCAGCTCGACGACCGGGACAGGTGAAGCTTTCTTT,CASSSTTGTGEAFF
TRBV6-7,TRBJ2-5,TRBD2,NA,TGTGCCAGCACAACAGCGGGGGAGACCCAGTACTTC,CASTTAGETQYF
TRBV5-6,TRBJ2-7,NA,NA,TGTGCCAGCAGTTACGAGGCCAGCGACTACGAGCAGTACTTC,CASSYEASDYEQYF
TRBV7-8,TRBJ1-1,NA,once,TGTGCCAGCAGCTTAGCGACAGGGAACACTGAAGCTTTCTTT,CASSLATGNTEAFF
TRBV29-1,TRBJ2-3,NA,NA,TGCAGCGTCACCTGGACATCTAGCACAGATACGCAGTATTTT,CSVTWTSSTDTQYF
TRBV29-1,TRBJ1-1,NA,NA,TGCAGCGTTGATGGCCCGCAGGGAATATATGTTGGGAACACTGAAGCTTTCTTT,CSVDGPQGIYVGNTEAFF
TRBV7-9,TRBJ2-5,NA,NA,TGTGCCAGCAGACCAGATTACCGGGACTCCCGCGGGGAGACCCAGTACTTC,CASRPDYRDSRGETQYF
TRBV11-3,TRBJ2-3,TRBD1,NA,TGTGCCAGCAGCCCCTCCGGGACAGGGGGCCTCACAGATACGCAGTATTTT,CASSPSGTGGLTDTQYF